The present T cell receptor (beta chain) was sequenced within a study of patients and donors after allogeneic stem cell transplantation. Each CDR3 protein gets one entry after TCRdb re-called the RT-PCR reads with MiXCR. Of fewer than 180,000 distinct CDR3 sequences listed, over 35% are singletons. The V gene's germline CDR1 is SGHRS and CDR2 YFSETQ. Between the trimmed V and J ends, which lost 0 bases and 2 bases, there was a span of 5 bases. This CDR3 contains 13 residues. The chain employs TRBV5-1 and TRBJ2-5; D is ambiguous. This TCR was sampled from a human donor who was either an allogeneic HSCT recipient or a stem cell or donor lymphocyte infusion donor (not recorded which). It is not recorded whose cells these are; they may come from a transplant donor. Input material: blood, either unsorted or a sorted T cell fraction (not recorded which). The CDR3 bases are TGCGCCAGCAGCTTGGCAGAACAAGAGACCCAGTACTTC. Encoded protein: CASSLAEQETQYF.